This entry lists 17 T cell receptor beta chains sequenced from one sample in a study of graft-versus-host responses after intestinal transplantation. This table comes from immunoSEQ multiplex PCR, and its TCRdb copy is limited to in-frame clones, with some not included. This table holds 9,000 to 10,000 clones, 90% to 95% found once. The specimen comprised PBMCs, sampled 8 days after intestinal transplant. The receptors come from a human patient who received an intestinal transplant, so some T cells may come from the graft donor.

The rearrangement uses TRBV11-2 and TRBJ2-5; D is possibly TRBD1 (5 bases). Germline V gene data show CDR1 as SGHAT and CDR2 as FQNNGV. This CDR3 contains 14 residues. V shed 4 bases and J shed 2 bases, with 11 bases lying between them. The CDR3 loop reads CASSSKQVQETQYF. In nucleotides, the CDR3 is TGTGCCAGCAGCTCCAAACAGGTACAAGAGACCCAGTACTTC.

In its sample, this clone was seen a few times. The chain recombines TRBV28 with TRBJ1-5, with 8 bases aligning to TRBD1. V gave up 5 bases and J gave up 6 bases; unmatched junction bases: 9. Germline values: CDR1 MDHEN, CDR2 SYDVKM. The CDR3 runs 15 residues. The CDR3 DNA sequence: TGTGCCAGCAGTCTCGGGACAGGAACAGCTCAGCCCCAGCATTTT. Translating it yields CASSLGTGTAQPQHF.

The chain uses TRBV29-1 and TRBJ1-1; D is unclear. The CDR3 consists of 12 residues. Looked up from germline, CDR1 is SQVTM and CDR2 is ANQGSEA. The V and J ends lost 5 bases and 1 base respectively, with 8 bases between them. The CDR3: CSVSHGNTEAFF. CDR3 bases: TGCAGCGTTTCACATGGGAACACTGAAGCTTTCTTT. Together with reference TRBV29-1 and TRBJ1-1, the CDR3 gives the full variable domain: SAVISQKPSRDICQRGTSLTIQCQVDSQVTMMFWYRQQPGQSLTLIATANQGSEATYESGFVIDKFPISRPNLTFSTLTVSNMSPEDSSIYLCSVSHGNTEAFFGQGTRLTVV.

This chain connects TRBV11-3 to TRBJ2-1; tentative D call: TRBD2 (6 bases). CDR3 size: 15 residues. V was cut by 0 bases and J by 5 bases, with 11 bases left in between. The germline gives CDR1 SGHNT, CDR2 YENEEA. The CDR3 loop reads CASSLDLRGNNEQFF. CDR3 in DNA: TGTGCCAGCAGCTTAGATCTCCGGGGGAACAATGAGCAGTTCTTC.

This chain links TRBV19 with TRBJ2-2; D is perhaps TRBD1 (5 bases). CDR1 is LNHDA and CDR2 is SQIVND in the germline V gene (reference sequence). CDR3 length: 13 residues. The V gene lost 6 bases and the J gene lost 4 bases, with 9 bases spanning the gap. The DNA for the CDR3 is TGTGCCAGTAGACCAGGGTTCACCGGGGAGCTGTTTTTT. It specifies CASRPGFTGELFF.

The gene calls are TRBV7-9 and TRBJ2-7, with D possibly being TRBD2 (5 bases). Trimming removed 5 bases from V and 5 bases from J, with 10 bases in between. Germline assignment: CDR1 SEHNR and CDR2 FQNEAQ (reference sequence). The CDR3 loop spans 12 amino acids. The CDR3 loop is CASSLGVNEQYF. For the CDR3, the DNA is TGTGCCAGCAGCCTCGGGGTGAACGAGCAGTACTTC. Variable domain in full (rest from reference TRBV7-9 and TRBJ2-7): DTGVSQNPRHKITKRGQNVTFRCDPISEHNRLYWYRQTLGQGPEFLTYFQNEAQLEKSRLLSDRFSAERPKGSFSTLEIQRTEQGDSAMYLCASSLGVNEQYFGPGTRLTVT.

The V call is TRBV27, the J call TRBJ2-1; 11 positions match TRBD2. V was pared by 4 bases and J by 10 bases, with 3 bases of the junction left unmatched. Germline-derived CDR1 and CDR2 are MNHEY and SMNVEV (reference sequence). The CDR3 totals 13 residues. The CDR3 region is CASSYIAGGEQFF. The CDR3 DNA is TGTGCCAGCAGTTACATAGCGGGGGGGGAGCAGTTCTTC.

V gene TRBV5-1 combines with J gene TRBJ2-5, with 7 nucleotides matching TRBD2. The CDR3 extends over 18 amino acids. Looked up from germline, CDR1 is SGHRS and CDR2 is YFSETQ. J gave up 3 bases and V 9 bases, and 23 bases lay outside the gene matches. CDR3: CAMPPRLRQRGTKETQYF. The CDR3 DNA reads as TGCGCCATGCCACCACGTTTACGCCAGCGGGGCACGAAAGAGACCCAGTACTTC.

The rearrangement joins TRBV28 to TRBJ1-2; D is uncertain. CDR1 is MDHEN and CDR2 is SYDVKM in the germline V gene. Between the trimmed V and J ends, which lost 6 bases and 4 bases, there was a span of 9 bases. The CDR3 has 12 residues. The CDR3 region is CASSLQVYGYTF. In DNA, the CDR3 is TGTGCCAGCAGCCTACAAGTCTATGGCTACACCTTC.

V is TRBV18 and J is TRBJ2-7, with a possible D match to TRBD1 (6 bases). Trimming removed 4 bases at V and 5 bases at J, with 12 bases between. CDR1 is KGHSH, CDR2 LQKENI, per germline. The length of the CDR3 is 13 residues. CDR3 sequence reads: CASSQTTGNEQYF. The CDR3 region has the DNA TGTGCCAGCTCACAAACCACAGGGAACGAGCAGTACTTC.

V and J are TRBV28 and TRBJ1-2, with TRBD1 matching 7 bases. The germline V gene encodes CDR1 MDHEN and CDR2 SYDVKM. V trimming: 5 bases; J trimming: 5 bases; junction bases outside the gene matches: 11. CDR3 length: 15 amino acids. The CDR3 nucleotides read TGTGCCAGCAGTACCGACAGGGCTGGCACATATGGCTACACCTTC. It codes for CASSTDRAGTYGYTF.

The rearrangement joins TRBV27 to TRBJ2-2; TRBD1 aligns across 8 bases. Germline CDR1 is MNHEY and CDR2 is SMNVEV (reference sequence). After removal of 5 bases from V and 3 bases from J, the junction contained 11 bases not matched to a gene. This CDR3 region has 17 residues. CDR3 sequence: CASSPGTGPWDTGELFF. In nucleotides, the CDR3 is TGTGCCAGCAGTCCCGGGACAGGCCCTTGGGACACCGGGGAGCTGTTTTTT.

This clone was counted a few times. The CDR3 nucleotides read TGTGCCAGCAGTTATTCGACAGCCGAATATGGCTACACCTTC. It translates to CASSYSTAEYGYTF. The chain employs TRBV6-6 and TRBJ1-2; perhaps TRBD1 as D (5 bases). The CDR3 spans 14 residues. Between the trimmed V and J ends, which lost 3 bases and 5 bases, there was a span of 13 bases. Germline values: CDR1 MNHNY, CDR2 SVGAGI (reference sequence).

This clone appeared once. The CDR3, as DNA: TGTGCCAGCAGCTTGGGGCAGATCATGAACACTGAAGCTTTCTTT. Residues: CASSLGQIMNTEAFF. V is TRBV5-8 and J is TRBJ1-1; D not resolved. This CDR3 region has 15 residues. Trimming cost V 0 bases and J 0 bases, with 9 bases left between them. Germline CDR1 SGHTS, CDR2 YDEGEE.

V is TRBV28 and J is TRBJ1-2; D remains unclear. CDR3 length: 11 amino acids. Trimming stripped 4 bases from V and 2 bases from J, with 2 bases between. The germline V gene encodes CDR1 MDHEN and CDR2 SYDVKM. CDR3 DNA: TGTGCCAGCAGTTACAACTATGGCTACACCTTC. Its translation is CASSYNYGYTF.

The count of this clone is one. The chain recombines TRBV28 with TRBJ2-7; 8 nucleotides align to TRBD1. Trimming at V came to 10 bases and at J to 2 bases, leaving 7 bases not matched to a gene. The CDR3 consists of 13 residues. Germline V lookup: CDR1 MDHEN, CDR2 SYDVKM. For the CDR3, the DNA is TGTGCCACCGCGGACAGGGCCCCCTACGAGCAGTACTTC. It specifies CATADRAPYEQYF.

Comment on this clone: Because it lacks the conserved phenylalanine or tryptophan at the end, this CDR3 is likely a read error. The DNA is omitted, as the CDR3 cannot be located on it reliably, and the CDR3 follows TCRdb's listing. CDR3: CASSLVPAI. The chain joins TRBV7-7 to TRBJ2-4; the DNA was not used to check the table's D call, TRBD2. Including both end residues, the CDR3 is 9 amino acids long. Looked up from germline, CDR1 is SSHAT and CDR2 is FNYEAQ (reference sequence).